This T cell receptor beta chain is from a study of blood T cell repertoires in COVID-19. Measured with immunoSEQ multiplex PCR; TCRdb has only the in-frame clones, and not every one. The sample holds about 250,000 clones; 70% to 90% are singletons and the top ten take around 1.7%. In germline, CDR1 is GTSNPN, CDR2 SVGIG (reference sequence). Trimming pared 2 bases from V and 0 bases from J, leaving 10 bases between. The CDR3 extends over 14 amino acids. This chain links TRBV30 with TRBJ1-2; TRBD1 is a possible D gene (6 bases). The sequence came from a middle-aged man who had recovered from COVID-19. Source material: PBMCs or T cells enriched from blood (not recorded which). The CDR3 nucleotides read TGTGCCTGGAGTACCGGGACACCTAACTATGGCTACACCTTC. Residues: CAWSTGTPNYGYTF.